Given below is one TCR beta chain in context. As yet, its antigen is unknown. In the PCR, 60 Vbeta and 13 Jbeta primers were used. Some clones are missing from TCRdb's copy, which holds only in-frame ones; the method was immunoSEQ multiplex PCR. The sample lists 85,000 to 130,000 clones; about 77% were seen once. The data originate from a study of cytomegalovirus exposure and HLA in healthy donors. Study-wide points: Previous analysis showed most TCR beta V segments were productive about 90% or about 30% of the time.

Germline V CDR1 and CDR2: KGHSH, LQKENI. With 6 bases removed from V and 2 bases from J, the gap between germline ends came to 18 bases. This CDR3 has 16 amino acids. The receptor's source is a woman in her forties or fifties in good health and CMV-seropositive. The sequenced sample was PBMCs. The V gene is TRBV18, the J gene TRBJ2-3; tentatively, D is TRBD2 (5 bases). CDR3 sequence (DNA): TGTGCCAGCTCCTTGGGCCGGGGAGTCTCCACAGATACGCAGTATTTT. Protein product: CASSLGRGVSTDTQYF.